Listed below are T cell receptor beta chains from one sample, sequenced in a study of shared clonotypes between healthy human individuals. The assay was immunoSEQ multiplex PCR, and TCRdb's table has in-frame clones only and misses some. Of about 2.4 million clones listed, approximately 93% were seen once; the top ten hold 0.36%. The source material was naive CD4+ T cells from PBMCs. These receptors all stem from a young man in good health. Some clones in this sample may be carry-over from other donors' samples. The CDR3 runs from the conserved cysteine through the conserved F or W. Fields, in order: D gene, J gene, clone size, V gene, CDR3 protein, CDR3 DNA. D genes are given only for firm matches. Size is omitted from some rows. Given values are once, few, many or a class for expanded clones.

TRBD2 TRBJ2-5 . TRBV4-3 CASSQDIAGGRETQYF TGCGCCAGCAGCCAAGATATTGCGGGGGGACGGGAGACCCAGTACTTC
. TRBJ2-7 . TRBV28 CASLTLSTKEQYF TGTGCCAGTTTGACCCTTTCAACGAAAGAGCAGTACTTC
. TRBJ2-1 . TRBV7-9 CASSFPPSQGRNEQFF TGTGCCAGCAGCTTTCCCCCCTCTCAAGGGCGCAATGAGCAGTTCTTC
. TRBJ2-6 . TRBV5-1 CASSSTVTGANVLTF TGCGCCAGCAGCTCGACAGTTACTGGGGCCAACGTCCTGACTTTC
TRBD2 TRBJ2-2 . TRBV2 CASSEKLAGSGELFF TGTGCCAGCAGTGAGAAACTAGCGGGATCCGGGGAGCTGTTTTTT
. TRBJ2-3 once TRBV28 CASTTPDAASTDTQYF TGTGCCAGCACCACTCCGGACGCAGCTAGCACAGATACGCAGTATTTT
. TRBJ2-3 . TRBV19 CASCREPTDTQYF TGTGCCAGCTGCCGGGAGCCCACAGATACGCAGTATTTT
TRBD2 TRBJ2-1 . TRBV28 CASSSWRENGEQFF TGTGCCAGCAGTTCTTGGCGGGAGAATGGGGAGCAGTTCTTC
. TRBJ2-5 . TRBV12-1 CASSFTGGKETQYF TGTGCCAGCAGCTTTACGGGAGGGAAAGAGACCCAGTACTTC
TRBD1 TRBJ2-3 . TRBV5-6 CASSLARGLTQYF TGTGCCAGCAGCTTGGCGAGGGGGCTTACGCAGTATTTT
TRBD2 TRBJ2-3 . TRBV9 CASSDSGRGTDTQYF TGTGCCAGCAGCGATAGCGGGAGAGGGACAGATACGCAGTATTTT
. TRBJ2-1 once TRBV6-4 CASSDRDWDPSNEQFF TGTGCCAGCAGTGACAGGGACTGGGACCCCTCCAATGAGCAGTTCTTC
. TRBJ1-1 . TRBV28 CASRDKLNSEAFF TGTGCCAGCAGAGACAAGTTGAACTCTGAAGCTTTCTTT
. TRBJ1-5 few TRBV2 CASSDSTGPQPQHF TGTGCCAGCAGTGATTCGACAGGTCCTCAGCCCCAGCATTTT
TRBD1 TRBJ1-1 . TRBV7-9 CASRDYRGNTEAFF TGTGCCAGCAGGGATTACAGGGGAAACACTGAAGCTTTCTTT
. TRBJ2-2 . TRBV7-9 CASSVDGSTGELFF TGTGCCAGCAGCGTAGACGGGAGCACCGGGGAGCTGTTTTTT
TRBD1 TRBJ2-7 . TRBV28 CASSNTGGTYEQYF TGTGCCAGCAGCAATACAGGGGGGACCTACGAGCAGTACTTC
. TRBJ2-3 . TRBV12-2 CASRTLARGTDTQYF TGTGCAAGTCGCACACTAGCGCGGGGTACAGATACGCAGTATTTT
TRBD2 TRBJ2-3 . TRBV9 CASSSLGLAADTQYF TGTGCCAGCAGCTCCCTGGGACTAGCGGCAGATACGCAGTATTTT
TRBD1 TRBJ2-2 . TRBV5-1 CASRSDRGNTGELFF TGCGCCAGCAGATCCGACAGGGGGAACACCGGGGAGCTGTTTTTT
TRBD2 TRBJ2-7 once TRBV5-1 CASSLTSGSSEQYF TGCGCCAGCAGCCTGACTAGCGGGAGTAGCGAGCAGTACTTC
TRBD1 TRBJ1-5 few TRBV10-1 CASRVDRDLSQPQHF TGCGCCAGCAGGGTCGACAGGGATCTAAGTCAGCCCCAGCATTTT
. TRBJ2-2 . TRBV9 CASSSNRGGANTGELFF TGTGCCAGCAGCTCCAACCGTGGCGGGGCGAACACCGGGGAGCTGTTTTTT
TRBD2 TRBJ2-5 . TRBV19 CASSVSGTSGIRKETQYF TGTGCCAGTAGTGTGTCCGGGACTAGCGGGATTCGCAAAGAGACCCAGTACTTC
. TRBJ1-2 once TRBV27 CASRNIGSYGYTF TGTGCCAGCAGGAATATAGGGTCCTATGGCTACACCTTC
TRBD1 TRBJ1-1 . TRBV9 CASSATGTGNTEAFF TGTGCCAGCAGCGCGACCGGGACAGGGAACACTGAAGCTTTCTTT
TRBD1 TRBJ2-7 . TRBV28 CASSLTGTGSGEQYF TGTGCCAGCAGTTTAACCGGGACAGGGTCGGGAGAGCAGTACTTC
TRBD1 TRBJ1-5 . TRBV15 CATSNRGVQPQHF TGTGCCACCAGCAACAGGGGTGTTCAGCCCCAGCATTTT
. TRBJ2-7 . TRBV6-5 CASSYPNRDLYF TGTGCCAGCAGTTACCCTAATAGGGACCTGTACTTC
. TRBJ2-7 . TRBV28 CASSPSPYEQYF TGTGCCAGCAGTCCTTCCCCCTACGAGCAGTACTTC